This T cell receptor beta chain was sequenced in a study of blood T cell repertoires in COVID-19. Study as a whole: The samples span acute and convalescent COVID-19 from the United States, Italy and Spain. PBMCs, B-cell-depleted T cells, or T cells were the source of the cDNA or gDNA that made up the material.

As originally analysed: Counts of nucleated cells, estimated from reference gene primer amplification, were obtained. TCRdb's copy holds only in-frame clones and misses some; the assay was immunoSEQ multiplex PCR. That table is the source of V, J and clone size, and D and trimming were worked out from the DNA. The repertoire holds some 43,000 clones, with over 75% as singletons. V lost 2 bases to trimming and J lost 1 base, with 7 bases between them. The CDR3 runs to 14 residues. CDR1 is SGHTA, CDR2 FQGNSA, per germline. The clonotype comes from a man between 35 and 55 years old with active or convalescent COVID-19. The J gene is TRBJ2-3, the V gene TRBV7-2, with a possible D match to TRBD2 (5 bases). Sequenced material: peripheral blood. The CDR3 loop is CASSLTGGTDTQYF. Here the CDR3 DNA reads TGTGCCAGCAGCTTAACCGGGGGCACAGATACGCAGTATTTT.